The rows below give T cell receptor beta chains drawn from one sample of a study of cytomegalovirus exposure and HLA in healthy donors. Profiling relied on immunoSEQ multiplex PCR, and the TCRdb table lists in-frame clones only, not all of them. The sample includes 65,000 to 90,000 clones. The material sequenced was PBMCs. The receptors here all came from a female donor in good health and CMV-seropositive. The CDR3 runs from the conserved cysteine through the conserved F or W. D genes are given only for firm matches.

d_call j_call v_call cdr3_length cdr3_aa cdr3_nt
- TRBJ2-3 TRBV7-2 14 CASSFTRSTDTQYF TGTGCCAGCAGCTTTACTAGGAGCACAGATACGCAGTATTTT
TRBD1 TRBJ2-7 TRBV4-3 15 CASSQDRDRAYEQYF TGCGCCAGCAGCCAAGATAGGGACAGGGCCTACGAGCAGTACTTC
- TRBJ1-3 TRBV30 15 CAWTVLLPAVATIYF TGTGCCTGGACCGTTCTCCTTCCAGCTGTAGCGACCATATATTTT
TRBD2 TRBJ2-5 TRBV5-4 18 CASSPGLAGGPMGETQYF TGTGCCAGCAGCCCCGGACTAGCGGGAGGGCCAATGGGAGAGACCCAGTACTTC
- TRBJ2-5 TRBV28 12 CASSLAEETQYF TGTGCCAGCAGTTTAGCGGAAGAGACCCAGTACTTC
- TRBJ2-7 TRBV5-6 15 CASSIGLTGDYEQYF TGTGCCAGCAGCATTGGACTCACCGGGGATTACGAGCAGTACTTC
TRBD1 TRBJ1-2 TRBV7-9 12 CASSLTGNGYTF TGTGCCAGCAGCTTGACAGGGAATGGCTACACCTTC
TRBD2 TRBJ2-7 TRBV14 12 CASSQTGGEQYF TGTGCCAGCAGCCAAACGGGGGGGGAGCAGTACTTC
TRBD1 TRBJ2-4 TRBV6-5 14 CASSRQGKSNIQYF TGTGCCAGCAGTCGACAGGGGAAGTCAAACATTCAGTACTTC
TRBD1 TRBJ2-7 TRBV4-3 15 CASRQAGTGRYEQYF TGCGCCAGCAGACAAGCCGGGACAGGGCGCTACGAGCAGTACTTC
TRBD1 TRBJ2-7 TRBV11-2 13 CASSPDRGYEQYF TGTGCCAGCAGCCCCGACAGGGGGTACGAGCAGTACTTC
TRBD2 TRBJ2-2 TRBV29-1 13 CSVGTSGAGELFF TGCAGCGTCGGGACTAGCGGGGCCGGGGAGCTGTTTTTT
- TRBJ2-7 TRBV9 14 CASSATPAAYEQYF TGTGCCAGCAGCGCTACGCCGGCGGCGTACGAGCAGTACTTC
TRBD1 TRBJ1-4 TRBV9 13 CASSRPGTGSLFF TGTGCCAGCAGCAGACCCGGGACAGGGTCACTGTTTTTT
- TRBJ1-4 TRBV4-3 13 CASSQDLEEKLFF TGCGCCAGCAGCCAAGATCTCGAGGAAAAACTGTTTTTT
- TRBJ2-6 TRBV4-1 14 CASSQFSGANVLTF TGCGCCAGCAGCCAATTTTCAGGGGCCAACGTCCTGACTTTC
TRBD2 TRBJ2-7 TRBV5-1 13 CARAPGLAYEQYF TGCGCCAGAGCCCCGGGACTAGCTTACGAGCAGTACTTC
TRBD1 TRBJ2-2 TRBV19 13 CASSDTGAGELFF TGTGCCAGTAGTGACACAGGGGCCGGGGAGCTGTTTTTT
- TRBJ2-3 TRBV5-1 15 CASSLSGDRGVTQYF TGCGCCAGCAGCTTGTCGGGGGATAGGGGAGTTACGCAGTATTTT
TRBD1 TRBJ1-1 TRBV19 15 CASLPLNRGHPEAFF TGTGCCAGTCTCCCACTGAACAGGGGGCACCCTGAAGCTTTCTTT
- TRBJ1-1 TRBV5-1 13 CASSLALGVEAFF TGCGCCAGCAGCTTGGCCCTAGGGGTGGAAGCTTTCTTT
TRBD1 TRBJ1-3 TRBV4-3 15 CASSQNRGTGNTIYF TGCGCCAGCAGCCAGAACAGGGGGACTGGAAACACCATATATTTT
TRBD1 TRBJ1-1 TRBV19 18 CASSIDFVRGRRNTEAFF TGTGCCAGTAGTATAGATTTTGTCAGGGGGCGAAGGAACACTGAAGCTTTCTTT
- TRBJ2-6 TRBV5-1 13 CASSSGGANVLTF TGCGCCAGCAGCTCCGGGGGGGCCAACGTCCTGACTTTC
TRBD2 TRBJ2-7 TRBV7-2 14 CASSLGGGPSEQYF TGTGCCAGCAGCTTAGGCGGGGGACCTAGCGAGCAGTACTTC
TRBD1 TRBJ1-1 TRBV5-1 15 CASSFNRGASTEAFF TGCGCCAGCAGCTTCAACAGGGGAGCGAGCACTGAAGCTTTCTTT
TRBD2 TRBJ2-1 TRBV13 15 CASSLAPGLAGEQFF TGTGCCAGCAGCCTAGCCCCTGGACTAGCGGGGGAGCAGTTCTTC
TRBD1 TRBJ2-5 TRBV5-4 14 CASSLQGAEETQYF TGTGCCAGCAGCCTACAGGGGGCGGAGGAGACCCAGTACTTC
TRBD1 TRBJ2-7 TRBV29-1 12 CSARQGGHEQYF TGCAGCGCCCGACAGGGGGGGCACGAGCAGTACTTC
- TRBJ2-1 TRBV5-1 14 CASSLGGSGDEQFF TGCGCCAGCAGCTTAGGGGGATCCGGGGATGAGCAGTTCTTC
- TRBJ2-3 TRBV5-1 15 CASSLNRAGTDTQYF TGCGCCAGCAGCCTTAACAGGGCCGGCACAGATACGCAGTATTTT
- TRBJ2-1 TRBV29-1 13 CSAAGQYYNEQFF TGCAGCGCAGCCGGACAGTACTACAATGAGCAGTTCTTC
- TRBJ1-2 TRBV5-4 14 CASSLPGHHLPLPF TGTGCCAGCAGCCTACCGGGACATCATCTTCCCCTCCCCTTC
- TRBJ1-5 TRBV11-2 15 CAGSLGARSNQPQHF TGTGCCGGCAGCTTAGGGGCACGGTCTAATCAGCCCCAGCATTTT
TRBD2 TRBJ2-7 TRBV10-1 15 CASTTPWEGCYEQYF TGCGCCAGCACCACGCCCTGGGAGGGATGTTACGAGCAGTACTTC
TRBD2 TRBJ2-7 TRBV7-2 15 CASSPRLAGALEQYF TGTGCCAGCAGCCCTAGACTAGCGGGAGCCCTCGAGCAGTACTTC
- TRBJ2-2 TRBV6-5 15 CASSPLGGRAGELFF TGTGCCAGCAGTCCCTTGGGGGGACGGGCCGGGGAGCTGTTTTTT
- TRBJ2-5 TRBV29-1 13 CSVEGTHQETQYF TGCAGCGTTGAAGGGACACACCAAGAGACCCAGTACTTC
- TRBJ2-7 TRBV7-2 14 CASSLAGGKHEQYF TGTGCCAGCAGCTTAGCGGGCGGGAAGCACGAGCAGTACTTC
TRBD1 TRBJ2-2 TRBV28 17 CASSGDDREKNTGELFF TGTGCCAGCAGTGGAGACGACAGGGAAAAGAACACCGGGGAGCTGTTTTTT
- TRBJ1-2 TRBV28 15 CASSLSGGRGYGYTF TGTGCCAGCAGTTTAAGTGGTGGCAGGGGCTATGGCTACACCTTC
TRBD2 TRBJ2-7 TRBV7-2 15 CASSLGAGVKNEQYF TGTGCCAGCAGCTTAGGGGCGGGAGTGAAGAACGAGCAGTACTTC
- TRBJ2-2 TRBV7-3 12 CASSDSPGELFF TGTGCCAGCAGTGATAGCCCCGGGGAGCTGTTTTTT
TRBD1 TRBJ2-2 TRBV28 16 CASRDQGVGYTGELFF TGTGCCAGCAGGGACCAGGGGGTGGGATACACCGGGGAGCTGTTTTTT
TRBD2 TRBJ2-5 TRBV11-2 15 CASSLGLADQETQYF TGTGCCAGCAGCTTAGGACTAGCGGACCAAGAGACCCAGTACTTC
- TRBJ2-7 TRBV7-9 15 CASSSRLARVYEQYF TGTGCCAGCAGCTCTCGGCTAGCGAGGGTCTACGAGCAGTACTTC
- TRBJ2-2 TRBV7-7 15 CASSLSGVSTGELFF TGTGCTAGCAGCCTCAGCGGCGTGAGCACCGGGGAGCTGTTTTTT
TRBD2 TRBJ2-2 TRBV10-3 17 CAISASSGGEGTGELFF TGTGCCATCAGTGCGTCTAGCGGGGGTGAAGGTACCGGGGAGCTGTTTTTT
- TRBJ1-5 TRBV19 12 CASTTEGWPQHF TGTGCCAGTACAACGGAGGGCTGGCCCCAGCATTTT
- TRBJ1-4 TRBV7-9 15 CASLTAGRANEKLFF TGTGCCAGCCTTACAGCGGGTCGAGCTAATGAAAAACTGTTTTTT
TRBD1 TRBJ1-3 TRBV7-9 15 CASSLGTGNGNTIYF TGTGCCAGCAGCTTAGGGACAGGGAACGGAAACACCATATATTTT
- TRBJ2-7 TRBV6-5 13 CASTRRAGVEQYF TGTGCCAGTACACGGCGGGCCGGGGTCGAGCAGTACTTC
TRBD1 TRBJ2-2 TRBV5-1 14 CASSPGQGARELFF TGCGCCAGCAGCCCGGGACAGGGGGCGCGGGAGCTGTTTTTT
TRBD2 TRBJ2-7 TRBV6-5 14 CASSPLAGAYEQYF TGTGCCAGCAGTCCACTAGCGGGGGCCTACGAGCAGTACTTC
- TRBJ1-1 TRBV6-4 13 CASSPGFGTEAFF TGTGCCAGCAGTCCGGGGTTCGGAACTGAAGCTTTCTTT
- TRBJ1-2 TRBV10-3 13 CAISTRGGDGYTF TGTGCCATCAGTACCCGGGGGGGGGATGGCTACACCTTC
- TRBJ1-2 TRBV11-2 16 CASSLVGLRVGDGYTF TGTGCCAGCAGCTTAGTAGGACTAAGGGTAGGGGATGGCTACACCTTC
- TRBJ2-7 TRBV11-2 16 CASSLVRSSATYEQYF TGTGCCAGCAGCTTAGTACGGTCCTCCGCTACCTACGAGCAGTACTTC
TRBD2 TRBJ2-7 TRBV5-1 15 CASSWGLAGPYEQYF TGCGCCAGCAGCTGGGGACTAGCGGGACCCTACGAGCAGTACTTC